This record looks at one TCR beta chain sequence and its context. The target antigen is unknown. For the second PCR, which ran for roughly 6 to 12 cycles, a sample-barcoded 5' primer and a J-beta primer mix were used. TCRdb reanalysed the 5' RACE reads using MiXCR and keeps one entry per CDR3 protein. The sample records approximately 700,000 distinct CDR3 sequences, around 32% being singletons. This record belongs to a study of blood T cells in healthy people across ages. Study-level points and caveats: Strong correlation linked observed beta diversity and percent naive T cells. With donor CMV status unknown, expanded clonotype changes were possibly confounded.

Every participating donor contributed 8 to 10 milliliters of peripheral blood through a draw. The germline CDR1 and CDR2 sequences are MNHEY and SVGEGT. The V gene lost 6 bases and the J gene lost 0 bases, with 12 bases spanning the gap. This CDR3 has 14 amino acids. Sequenced input: blood. This clonotype originated in a woman aged 80 or over in good health. The genes are TRBV6-2 or TRBV6-3 and TRBJ2-7, with D maybe TRBD2 (6 bases). The DNA for the CDR3 is TGTGCCAGCAGAGGGCCGGGAGCCTCCTACGAGCAGTACTTC. Protein sequence: CASRGPGASYEQYF.